This T cell receptor (beta chain) was observed in a study of CD8 T cells in ankylosing spondylitis. By quantitative 5'-RACE with molecular barcodes, the TCR beta libraries were made. MiXCR, run by TCRdb on the 5' RACE reads, gives a single entry per CDR3 protein. Among about 400,000 distinct CDR3 sequences, approximately 22% were seen once, and the ten largest hold about an eighth. The study's findings and limits: Disease-linked clones were found to be CD8+ and relatively rare in peripheral blood. Reactive arthritis synovial fluid and blood were previously reported to contain some motif variants. Clones tied to disease were said to be significantly enriched in matched ankylosing spondylitis synovial fluid.

The germline V gene encodes CDR1 MNHNS and CDR2 SASEGT. With 7 bases removed from V and 7 bases from J, the gap between germline ends came to 19 bases. The CDR3 has 14 amino acids. Turning to this clonotype: The antigen remains undetermined.

This clonotype was sampled from a male donor with ankylosing spondylitis or in good health (not recorded which). Sequenced: blood, either unsorted or a sorted T cell fraction (not recorded which). The V and J genes are TRBV6-1 and TRBJ2-5; no clear D. The CDR3 DNA follows: TGTGCCAGCAAGCCGGACGTGGGAACGGGGACCCAGTACTTC. Amino acids: CASKPDVGTGTQYF.